This T cell receptor beta chain was sequenced in a study of spatial heterogeneity in lung cancer. Study-wide background: The average appearance count of each unique TCR and UMI combination in raw reads was more than eight.

This clonotype ranks as large. The length of the CDR3 is 14 residues. V was clipped by 2 bases and J by 5 bases, with 10 bases between them. Using its own MiXCR run on the 5' RACE reads, TCRdb lists one record per CDR3 protein. The data show approximately 1,000 distinct CDR3 sequences, just over 7% seen once. The time point is: sample taken at primary tumor resection. The sequence was obtained from a male donor with early-stage non-small cell lung cancer. The chain carries TRBV12-3 or TRBV12-4 and TRBJ2-1; D gene ambiguous. The input for sequencing was normal lung tissue next to the tumor, taken at surgery. For the CDR3, the DNA is TGTGCCAGCAGTTTAACGGGCTTCCACAATGAGCAGTTCTTC. Translating it yields CASSLTGFHNEQFF.